A selection of T cell receptor beta chains follows, all from one sample in a study of tumor-infiltrating lymphocytes in primary liver carcinoma. A single record per CDR3 protein comes from TCRdb applying MiXCR to the multiplex PCR reads. The table records about 310,000 distinct CDR3 sequences, about 60% of them present only once. The source material was peripheral blood. These receptors all come from a middle-aged man with primary liver carcinoma and hepatitis B virus infection. CDR3s include the opening cysteine and the closing phenylalanine or tryptophan. A D gene is named only where the DNA matches it firmly.

D gene	J gene	V gene	CDR3 protein
.	TRBJ2-7	TRBV10-3	CAISAVEYEQYF
.	TRBJ1-5	TRBV19	CASSPITGWNQPQHF
.	TRBJ2-7	TRBV14	CASSQGWGKDLYEQCF
TRBD2	TRBJ2-7	TRBV28	CASSLGRTSGRAQVYEQYF
.	TRBJ1-5	TRBV29-1	CSVGGSNNQPQHF
.	TRBJ1-1	TRBV5-1	CASSRTDTISEAFF
.	TRBJ1-5	TRBV2	CASSDFRREPQHF
.	TRBJ2-5	TRBV29-1	CSGVDDQDTQYF
TRBD1	TRBJ2-3	TRBV7-2	CANSLDRGRADTQYF
.	TRBJ1-4	TRBV6-6	CASMGPIEKLFF
TRBD2	TRBJ2-1	TRBV6-2/TRBV6-3	CASSPRTSGSHEQFF
.	TRBJ2-2	TRBV6-2/TRBV6-3	CASRLAIRDTGELFF
.	TRBJ2-1	TRBV24-1	CATSDFTDYNEQFF
.	TRBJ2-5	TRBV6-2/TRBV6-3	CASSYGDRFQETQYF
TRBD1	TRBJ2-4	TRBV6-5	CASSYSRTGAIQYF
.	TRBJ1-4	TRBV11-2	CASSSPAALEGLFF
.	TRBJ1-4	TRBV6-2/TRBV6-3	CASSIGRATNEKLFF
.	TRBJ2-1	TRBV11-2	CDSNFSGFYNEQFF
TRBD1	TRBJ2-7	TRBV9	CASSAGTGLYEQYF
.	TRBJ2-7	TRBV29-1	CIAMTSGTGNPYEQYF
.	TRBJ2-1	TRBV12-3/TRBV12-4	CANSLCLGGNGCEQFF
.	TRBJ1-5	TRBV4-3	CANSLCGGSSNRPQHF
.	TRBJ1-3	TRBV29-1	CSVEEWSSPGSTIYF
.	TRBJ1-5	TRBV10-3	CAISPGDLSNQPQNF
.	TRBJ1-4	TRBV30	CAWSIGGLGKEKLFF
TRBD2	TRBJ2-1	TRBV29-1	CSVGGGSGSANEQFF
.	TRBJ1-5	TRBV5-5	CASSWQAGQPQHF
.	TRBJ2-7	TRBV28	CASSLFGGPAYEQHF
.	TRBJ1-6	TRBV6-5	CASRYSGQSPLHF
.	TRBJ2-3	TRBV11-2	CASSLGPPVSGTDTQYF
.	TRBJ2-1	TRBV28	CASSDRPLLMEQFF
.	TRBJ1-4	TRBV6-6	CASSYSKVHVPGLTTNEKLFF
TRBD1	TRBJ1-4	TRBV7-8	CASSYRGGSEKLFF
.	TRBJ1-2	TRBV30	CAWSGVRANGYTF
.	TRBJ2-2	TRBV29-1	CSVEEGNTGELLF
.	TRBJ2-1	TRBV14	CASSRRRGLYSEQLF
TRBD2	TRBJ2-7	TRBV4-3	CASNPKASGGNYEQYF
.	TRBJ2-2	TRBV10-3	CAISRGPLNTGELFF
TRBD2	TRBJ2-5	TRBV5-4	CASSLDLAGGPETQYF
.	TRBJ2-7	TRBV6-2/TRBV6-3	CASSLTRGHYGQYF
TRBD1	TRBJ2-7	TRBV10-1	CASSRSGGHEKYF
.	TRBJ1-1	TRBV30	CAWSGGGNTEAFF
TRBD1	TRBJ1-2	TRBV5-1	CASSTRGTGDSGYTF
.	TRBJ1-2	TRBV5-1	CASSLSGSGGYGYTF
.	TRBJ2-7	TRBV4-1	CASRQAPGFYEQYF
TRBD2	TRBJ2-7	TRBV6-6	CASKGEREWGEQYF
.	TRBJ2-7	TRBV29-1	CSVPGAGGERYF